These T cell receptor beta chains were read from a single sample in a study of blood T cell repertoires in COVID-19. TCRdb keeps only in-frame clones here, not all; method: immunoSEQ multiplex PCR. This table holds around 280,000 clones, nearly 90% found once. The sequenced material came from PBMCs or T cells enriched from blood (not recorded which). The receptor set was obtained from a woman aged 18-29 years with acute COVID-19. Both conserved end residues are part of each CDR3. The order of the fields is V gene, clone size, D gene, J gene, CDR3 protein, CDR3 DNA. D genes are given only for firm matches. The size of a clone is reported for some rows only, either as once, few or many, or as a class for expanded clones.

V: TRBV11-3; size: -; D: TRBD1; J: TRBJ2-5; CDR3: CASSKGTGGQETQYF; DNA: TGTGCCAGCAGCAAAGGGACAGGTGGGCAAGAGACCCAGTACTTC
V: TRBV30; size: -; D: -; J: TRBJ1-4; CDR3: CAWNPTLGSEKLFF; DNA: TGTGCCTGGAACCCAACATTGGGGAGTGAAAAACTGTTTTTT
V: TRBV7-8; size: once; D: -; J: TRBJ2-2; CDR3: CASSLVPGSGTGELFF; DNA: TGTGCCAGCAGCTTAGTTCCCGGGAGTGGGACCGGGGAGCTGTTTTTT
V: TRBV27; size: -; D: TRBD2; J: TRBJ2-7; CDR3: CASSPGTSMYEQYF; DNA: TGTGCCAGCAGCCCCGGGACTAGTATGTACGAGCAGTACTTC
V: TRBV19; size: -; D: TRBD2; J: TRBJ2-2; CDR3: CASSIWTSGNTGELFF; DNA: TGTGCCAGTAGTATTTGGACTAGCGGGAACACCGGGGAGCTGTTTTTT
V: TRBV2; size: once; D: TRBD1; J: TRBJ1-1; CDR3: CASRPRTGNTEAFF; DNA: TGTGCCAGCAGGCCTAGGACAGGGAACACTGAAGCTTTCTTT
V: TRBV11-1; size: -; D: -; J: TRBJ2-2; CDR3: CASSLDPGVHTGELFF; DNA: TGTGCCAGCAGCTTAGATCCGGGGGTTCACACCGGGGAGCTGTTTTTT
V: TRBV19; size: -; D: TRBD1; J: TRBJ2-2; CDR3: CATDGTGVTGELFF; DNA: TGTGCCACCGACGGGACAGGGGTCACCGGGGAGCTGTTTTTT
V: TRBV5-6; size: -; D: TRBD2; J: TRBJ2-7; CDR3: CASSNKGTSGLYEQYF; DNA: TGTGCCAGCAGCAATAAAGGGACTAGCGGACTCTACGAGCAGTACTTC
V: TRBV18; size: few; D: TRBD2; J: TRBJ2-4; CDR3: CASSSLAGDGKNIQYF; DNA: TGTGCCAGCTCATCACTAGCGGGAGACGGCAAAAACATTCAGTACTTC
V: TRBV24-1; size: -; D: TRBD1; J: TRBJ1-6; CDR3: CATRRDRNSPLHF; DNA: TGTGCCACTCGAAGGGACAGAAATTCACCCCTCCACTTT
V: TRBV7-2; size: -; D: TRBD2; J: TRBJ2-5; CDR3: CASSLRLAGGQETQYF; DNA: TGTGCCAGCAGCTTGAGACTAGCGGGAGGTCAAGAGACCCAGTACTTC
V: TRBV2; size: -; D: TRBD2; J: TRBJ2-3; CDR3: CASSGTSGLRVQDTQYF; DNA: TGTGCCAGCAGTGGGACTAGCGGCTTGAGGGTTCAAGATACGCAGTATTTT
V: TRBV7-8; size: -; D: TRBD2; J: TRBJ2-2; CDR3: CASSFRTSGGNTGELFF; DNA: TGTGCCAGCAGCTTCCGGACTAGCGGGGGGAACACCGGGGAGCTGTTTTTT
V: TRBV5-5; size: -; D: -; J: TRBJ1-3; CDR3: CASSTGVYLSGNTIYF; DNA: TGTGCCAGCAGCACTGGAGTGTACCTCTCTGGAAACACCATATATTTT
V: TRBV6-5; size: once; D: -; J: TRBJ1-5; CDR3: CASSRPGTPQHF; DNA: TGTGCCAGCAGTCGCCCAGGTACGCCCCAGCATTTT
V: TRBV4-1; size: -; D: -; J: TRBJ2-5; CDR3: CASSQYSSGGLETQYF; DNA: TGCGCCAGCAGCCAATATTCCTCTGGGGGGTTGGAGACCCAGTACTTC
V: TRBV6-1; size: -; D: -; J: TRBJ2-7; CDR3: CASSEVQAYEQYF; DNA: TGTGCCAGCAGTGAGGTACAGGCCTACGAGCAGTACTTC
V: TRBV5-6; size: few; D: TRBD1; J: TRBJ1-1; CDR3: CASSSGGAGTEAFF; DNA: TGTGCCAGCAGCTCAGGGGGCGCGGGCACTGAAGCTTTCTTT
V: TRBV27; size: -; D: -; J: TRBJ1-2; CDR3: CASSFRPNYGYTF; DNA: TGTGCCAGCAGTTTCCGTCCTAACTATGGCTACACCTTC
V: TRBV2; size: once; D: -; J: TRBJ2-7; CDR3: CASRGRGGGIRYEQYF; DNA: TGTGCCAGCAGGGGCCGGGGCGGGGGCATCAGGTACGAGCAGTACTTC
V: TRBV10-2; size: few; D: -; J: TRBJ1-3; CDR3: CASAPGSTTGNTIYF; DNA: TGCGCCAGCGCCCCCGGGAGCACTACCGGAAACACCATATATTTT
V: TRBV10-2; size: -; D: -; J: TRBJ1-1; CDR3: CASSTVSIGTEAFF; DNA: TGCGCCAGTTCGACAGTATCGATCGGCACTGAAGCTTTCTTT
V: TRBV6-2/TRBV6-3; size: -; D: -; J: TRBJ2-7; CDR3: CASSYNEGPGYEQYF; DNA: TGTGCCAGCAGTTACAATGAGGGCCCTGGTTACGAGCAGTACTTC
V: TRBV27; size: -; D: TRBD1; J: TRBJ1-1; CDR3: CASRTFQTGGWNTEAFF; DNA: TGTGCCAGCAGGACCTTTCAGACAGGGGGATGGAACACTGAAGCTTTCTTT
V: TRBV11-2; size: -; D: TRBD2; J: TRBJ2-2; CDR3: CASSSLAGGFAGELFF; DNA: TGTGCCAGCAGCTCACTAGCGGGAGGATTTGCGGGGGAGCTGTTTTTT
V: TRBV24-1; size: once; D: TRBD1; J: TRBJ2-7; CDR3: CATSGTGGSEKQYF; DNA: TGTGCCACCAGTGGGACAGGGGGAAGCGAAAAGCAGTACTTC
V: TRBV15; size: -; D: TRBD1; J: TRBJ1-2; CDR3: CATSSINLRGQRSNGYTF; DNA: TGTGCCACCAGCAGTATAAATTTAAGGGGGCAAAGGAGTAATGGCTACACCTTC
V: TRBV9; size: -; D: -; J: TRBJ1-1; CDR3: CASSVGRVNTEAFF; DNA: TGTGCCAGCAGCGTAGGGAGAGTGAACACTGAAGCTTTCTTT
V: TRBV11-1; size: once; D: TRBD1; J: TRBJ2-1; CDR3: CASRRTGGSWDNEQFF; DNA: TGTGCCAGCAGGCGGACAGGGGGCTCTTGGGACAATGAGCAGTTCTTC
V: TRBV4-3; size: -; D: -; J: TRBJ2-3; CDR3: CASSQDKGYTDTQYF; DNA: TGCGCCAGCAGCCAAGACAAGGGGTACACAGATACGCAGTATTTT
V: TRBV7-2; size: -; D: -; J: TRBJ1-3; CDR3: CASSLSGGAFTIYF; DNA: TGTGCCAGCAGCTTATCAGGCGGGGCATTTACCATATATTTT
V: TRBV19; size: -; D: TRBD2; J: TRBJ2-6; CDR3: CASNPGGSAGANVLTF; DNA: TGTGCCAGTAACCCGGGGGGTTCGGCTGGGGCCAACGTCCTGACTTTC
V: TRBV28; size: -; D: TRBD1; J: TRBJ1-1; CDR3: CASRTGGGNEAFF; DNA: TGTGCCAGCAGGACAGGGGGTGGTAATGAAGCTTTCTTT
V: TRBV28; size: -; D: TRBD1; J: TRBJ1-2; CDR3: CASSPHLTGPYGYTF; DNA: TGTGCCAGCAGTCCCCATTTGACAGGGCCGTATGGCTACACCTTC
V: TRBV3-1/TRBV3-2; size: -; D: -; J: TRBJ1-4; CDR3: CASSPWTATNEKLFF; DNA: TGTGCCAGCAGCCCCTGGACAGCAACTAATGAAAAACTGTTTTTT
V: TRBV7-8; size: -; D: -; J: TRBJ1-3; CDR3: CASSLGRAVVQKNSGNTIYF; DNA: TGTGCCAGCAGCTTAGGGAGGGCCGTGGTCCAGAAGAACTCTGGAAACACCATATATTTT
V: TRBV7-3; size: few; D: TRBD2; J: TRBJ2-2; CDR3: CASSPLAGGRELFF; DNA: TGTGCCAGCAGCCCCTTGGCGGGAGGGCGGGAGCTGTTTTTT
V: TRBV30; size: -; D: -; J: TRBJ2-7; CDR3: CAWSAGDPQYF; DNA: TGTGCCTGGAGTGCGGGAGACCCGCAGTACTTC
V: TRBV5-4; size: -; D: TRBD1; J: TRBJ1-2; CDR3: CASSYDLQGARYTF; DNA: TGTGCCAGCAGCTACGACCTACAGGGGGCACGGTACACCTTC
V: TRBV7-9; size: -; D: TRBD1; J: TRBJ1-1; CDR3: CASSMTGKGDTEAFF; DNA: TGTGCCAGCAGTATGACAGGGAAGGGAGACACTGAAGCTTTCTTT
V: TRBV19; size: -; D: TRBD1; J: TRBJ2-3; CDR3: CASNTGGTDTQYF; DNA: TGTGCCAGTAATACAGGGGGAACAGATACGCAGTATTTT
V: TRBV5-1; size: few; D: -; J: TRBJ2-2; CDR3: CASIGRENTGELFF; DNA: TGCGCCAGCATCGGCAGGGAGAACACCGGGGAGCTGTTTTTT
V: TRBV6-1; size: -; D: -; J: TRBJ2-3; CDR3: CASSEGLATDTQYF; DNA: TGTGCCAGCAGTGAAGGATTAGCAACAGATACGCAGTATTTT
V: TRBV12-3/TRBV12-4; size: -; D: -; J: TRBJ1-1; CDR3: CASSGQKNTEAFF; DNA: TGTGCCAGCAGCGGACAAAAGAACACTGAAGCTTTCTTT
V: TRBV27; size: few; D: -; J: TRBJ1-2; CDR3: CASSLKGQQANYGYTF; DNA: TGTGCCAGCAGTTTAAAGGGGCAACAAGCTAACTATGGCTACACCTTC